The clone carrying this T cell receptor beta chain was picked up a small number of times. The antigen is undetermined. This entry comes from a study of T cells in Graves' hyperthyroidism and ophthalmopathy. Study as a whole: Peripheral blood was acquired at first diagnosis, ahead of any therapy whatsoever. The study, taken as a whole, reports: In simple terms, a model built on 13 V-J features told ophthalmopathy apart from stable hyperthyroidism.

RNA transcripts gave rise to amplified TCR beta CDR3 regions. Initially, a first-round RT-PCR of the TCR CDR3 employed the HTBI primer set. TCRdb fed the multiplex PCR reads into MiXCR, producing one record per CDR3 protein. The sample holds 400,000 to 450,000 distinct CDR3 sequences, under 15% seen once. CDR3 size: 14 residues. Trimming took off 0 bases at V and 5 bases at J, with 12 bases between the two ends. Germline CDR1 and CDR2: SGHRS and YFSETQ. The chain uses TRBV5-1 and TRBJ2-7; D may be TRBD1 (5 bases). The specimen sequenced was blood. The receptor's source is a young man with Graves' ophthalmopathy. DNA of the CDR3: TGCGCCAGCAGCTTGGCTGGGGCATTCCACGAGCAGTACTTC. It encodes CASSLAGAFHEQYF.